This T cell receptor beta chain was sequenced during a study of beta chain features in type 1 diabetes. Findings and limits, study-wide: Still unanswered here is whether HLA type influences TCRB rearrangement. Overrepresentation of cells with high TCR expression could result from cDNA sequencing.

Germline values: CDR1 MDHEN, CDR2 SYDVKM. V was trimmed by 4 bases and J by 6 bases, leaving 15 bases between them. The CDR3 loop spans 14 amino acids. By way of CD45RO/CCR7/CD25/CD127/CD95/CD27, the CD4+ regulatory, stem cell-like memory, central memory and naive cells were sorted. This clone has at least ten counts. The target antigen is unknown. The whole isolated RNA underwent reverse transcription, so sequencing captured expressed TCRB transcripts. Around 3.57 million reads was the average for naive, central memory and regulatory T cell samples. Here immunoSEQ multiplex PCR was the method, and the copy in TCRdb shows in-frame clones only, minus some. The data hold 330,000 or so clones, with around 15% observed a single time.

The receptor was isolated from a young man in good health. This chain links TRBV28 with TRBJ1-2; D remains ambiguous. Sequenced: central memory CD4+ T cells from blood. The CDR3 loop reads CASSSWEGRNGYTF. In DNA, the CDR3 is TGTGCCAGCAGTTCTTGGGAGGGCCGGAATGGCTACACCTTC.